In its sample, the clone carrying this T cell receptor beta chain was seen many times. The antigen is undetermined. 5'RACE generated cDNA with 10-nucleotide random UMIs. TCRdb recomputed calls from the 5' RACE reads with MiXCR, one row per CDR3 protein. This sample carries some 50,000 distinct CDR3 sequences, roughly 24% of them seen once, and the ten largest clones take 23%. This sample stems from a study of neurological immune-mediated disorders. Whole-study findings and limits: Expansion of TCR clones was greatest in HTLV-1-associated myelopathy and smallest in multiple sclerosis, where it fell below that of healthy controls.

Healthy controls were blood bank volunteers in Maryland, USA. Unsorted libraries were generated from 2 million PBMCs. These cells had been stored in RNAlater at -80 C. The material sequenced was PBMCs. This receptor was taken from a woman aged 70-85 years in good health.

The CDR3 here is CAISPGEGGGMADTQYF. In DNA form, the CDR3 reads TGTGCCATCAGCCCCGGTGAAGGGGGCGGGATGGCAGATACGCAGTATTTT. The chain employs TRBV10-3 and TRBJ2-3, with a possible D match to TRBD1 (7 bases). V gave up 6 bases and J gave up 4 bases, with 23 bases separating them. The CDR3 totals 17 residues. Per germline, CDR1 ENHRY and CDR2 SYGVKD.